Here is one T cell receptor beta chain with its context. What it recognizes is unknown. After isolation, RNA underwent reverse transcription to generate cDNA as the sequencing template. Some clones are missing from TCRdb's copy, which holds only in-frame ones; the method was immunoSEQ multiplex PCR. The sample lists roughly 150,000 clones, 62% seen once, with 35% to 40% in the top ten. The data belong to a study of CD8+ T cells in alopecia areata. This CDR3 spans 13 amino acids. V lost 6 bases and J 7 bases, leaving 16 bases between the germline ends. The germline V gene has CDR1 SNHLY and CDR2 FYNNEI. The study, taken as a whole, reports: Besides other cells, scalp samples also yield sequences of resident alphabeta T cells from normal skin.

V usage is TRBV2 and J usage is TRBJ2-7, with D possibly TRBD1 on 5 matching bases. Source material: CD8+ T cells sorted from blood. This clonotype was obtained from a human donor in good health. In nucleotides, the CDR3 is TGTGCCAGCAGCTTGAAGGGGTTTCAGGAGCAGTACTTC. The encoded protein is CASSLKGFQEQYF.